Listed below are T cell receptor beta chains from one sample, sequenced in a study of CD8 T cells in Susac syndrome. Via MiXCR, TCRdb re-called the immunoSEQ multiplex PCR reads, giving one row per CDR3 protein. The repertoire consists of approximately 210,000 distinct CDR3 sequences, with around 93% occurring once and the leading ten covering 0.15% to 0.2%. Sequenced input: CD4+ T cells from PBMCs. The receptors were sampled from a human donor with Susac syndrome. The CDR3 runs from the conserved cysteine through the conserved F or W.

cdr3_aa: CASGMTGATGELFF
cdr3_length: 14
j_call: TRBJ2-2
v_call: TRBV5-1

cdr3_aa: CASSPQGDRPTYSYNEQFF
cdr3_length: 19
j_call: TRBJ2-1
v_call: TRBV3-1

cdr3_aa: CSARVAPTSGGKTDTQYF
cdr3_length: 18
j_call: TRBJ2-3
v_call: TRBV20-1

cdr3_aa: CASGPSGGARNEQFF
cdr3_length: 15
j_call: TRBJ2-1
v_call: TRBV4-3

cdr3_aa: CASIQDRIGYEQYF
cdr3_length: 14
j_call: TRBJ2-7
v_call: TRBV6-6

cdr3_aa: CSAGEGEKLFF
cdr3_length: 11
j_call: TRBJ1-4
v_call: TRBV20-1

cdr3_aa: CSARDPLGEAFF
cdr3_length: 12
j_call: TRBJ1-1
v_call: TRBV20-1

cdr3_aa: CASALLDSHSPLHF
cdr3_length: 14
j_call: TRBJ1-6
v_call: TRBV19

cdr3_aa: CASSNQPDLGAYEQYF
cdr3_length: 16
j_call: TRBJ2-7
v_call: TRBV6-6

cdr3_aa: CSASSLAGSYEQYF
cdr3_length: 14
j_call: TRBJ2-7
v_call: TRBV20-1

cdr3_aa: CASSPDAGHNSPLHF
cdr3_length: 15
j_call: TRBJ1-6
v_call: TRBV5-6

cdr3_aa: CASSQAAGGSNTEAFF
cdr3_length: 16
j_call: TRBJ1-1
v_call: TRBV4-1

cdr3_aa: CASKWLNRERGEQFF
cdr3_length: 15
j_call: TRBJ2-1
v_call: TRBV6-2/TRBV6-3

cdr3_aa: CASSYRDSQYF
cdr3_length: 11
j_call: TRBJ2-4
v_call: TRBV6-5

cdr3_aa: CSAMEDRAIPEAFF
cdr3_length: 14
j_call: TRBJ1-1
v_call: TRBV20-1

cdr3_aa: CSARDLMGQGSYGYTF
cdr3_length: 16
j_call: TRBJ1-2
v_call: TRBV20-1

cdr3_aa: CASSRDRGGNSPLHF
cdr3_length: 15
j_call: TRBJ1-6
v_call: TRBV7-8

cdr3_aa: CASSPEEGLPREQYF
cdr3_length: 15
j_call: TRBJ2-7
v_call: TRBV18

cdr3_aa: CASSSDRSAYNEQFF
cdr3_length: 15
j_call: TRBJ2-1
v_call: TRBV7-8

cdr3_aa: CASSSRKTSGGINEQFF
cdr3_length: 17
j_call: TRBJ2-1
v_call: TRBV5-1

cdr3_aa: CSASGGTVYNSPLHF
cdr3_length: 15
j_call: TRBJ1-6
v_call: TRBV20-1

cdr3_aa: CASSQVDNKVGYGYTF
cdr3_length: 16
j_call: TRBJ1-2
v_call: TRBV4-2

cdr3_aa: CSAPSSGGVGGAQYF
cdr3_length: 15
j_call: TRBJ2-5
v_call: TRBV20-1

cdr3_aa: CASSLAGSGPSETQYF
cdr3_length: 16
j_call: TRBJ2-5
v_call: TRBV7-2

cdr3_aa: CAWVATETYGYTF
cdr3_length: 13
j_call: TRBJ1-2
v_call: TRBV30

cdr3_aa: CAWTPITGHGELFF
cdr3_length: 14
j_call: TRBJ2-2
v_call: TRBV30

cdr3_aa: CASSSPGQGRYTF
cdr3_length: 13
j_call: TRBJ1-2
v_call: TRBV12-3/TRBV12-4

cdr3_aa: CASSFRVGAGRQFF
cdr3_length: 14
j_call: TRBJ2-1
v_call: TRBV27

cdr3_aa: CASSTPGDDSPLHF
cdr3_length: 14
j_call: TRBJ1-6
v_call: TRBV5-1

cdr3_aa: CASSLLAQQETQYF
cdr3_length: 14
j_call: TRBJ2-5
v_call: TRBV7-9

cdr3_aa: CSVPAPGGFNEKLFF
cdr3_length: 15
j_call: TRBJ1-4
v_call: TRBV29-1

cdr3_aa: CATRQDRAPLHF
cdr3_length: 12
j_call: TRBJ1-6
v_call: TRBV10-3

cdr3_aa: CSARDSPGNHEQYF
cdr3_length: 14
j_call: TRBJ2-7
v_call: TRBV20-1

cdr3_aa: CASSESLGDTQYF
cdr3_length: 13
j_call: TRBJ2-3
v_call: TRBV14

cdr3_aa: CASRRSGTGGGEQYF
cdr3_length: 15
j_call: TRBJ2-7
v_call: TRBV6-2/TRBV6-3

cdr3_aa: CASRGQGITEAFF
cdr3_length: 13
j_call: TRBJ1-1
v_call: TRBV12-3/TRBV12-4

cdr3_aa: CASSPQGAFTEAFF
cdr3_length: 14
j_call: TRBJ1-1
v_call: TRBV27

cdr3_aa: CASSMGGHEKRTQYF
cdr3_length: 15
j_call: TRBJ2-5
v_call: TRBV19

cdr3_aa: CASTKRENTEAFF
cdr3_length: 13
j_call: TRBJ1-1
v_call: TRBV28

cdr3_aa: CASSILDRATNQPQHF
cdr3_length: 16
j_call: TRBJ1-5
v_call: TRBV19

cdr3_aa: CASSLEGSGNTIYF
cdr3_length: 14
j_call: TRBJ1-3
v_call: TRBV11-2

cdr3_aa: CASSLRVDSPLHF
cdr3_length: 13
j_call: TRBJ1-6
v_call: TRBV5-4

cdr3_aa: CASSRSPSGDGADTQYF
cdr3_length: 17
j_call: TRBJ2-3
v_call: TRBV5-4

cdr3_aa: CASSYEFVDTQYF
cdr3_length: 13
j_call: TRBJ2-3
v_call: TRBV6-6

cdr3_aa: CAWSVGQQPNEKLFF
cdr3_length: 15
j_call: TRBJ1-4
v_call: TRBV30

cdr3_aa: CASSSAGTYSNQPQHF
cdr3_length: 16
j_call: TRBJ1-5
v_call: TRBV7-2

cdr3_aa: CASAGNTEAFF
cdr3_length: 11
j_call: TRBJ1-1
v_call: TRBV6-5

cdr3_aa: CASSLEGQVQETQYF
cdr3_length: 15
j_call: TRBJ2-5
v_call: TRBV7-9

cdr3_aa: CASSVDILNTGELFF
cdr3_length: 15
j_call: TRBJ2-2
v_call: TRBV9

cdr3_aa: CASRFGTSGFYNEQFF
cdr3_length: 16
j_call: TRBJ2-1
v_call: TRBV6-1

cdr3_aa: CSASGRGTGYGYTF
cdr3_length: 14
j_call: TRBJ1-2
v_call: TRBV20-1

cdr3_aa: CALDWTQETQYF
cdr3_length: 12
j_call: TRBJ2-5
v_call: TRBV7-9

cdr3_aa: CSVEILAPYSNQPQHF
cdr3_length: 16
j_call: TRBJ1-5
v_call: TRBV29-1

cdr3_aa: CASSYTDEQYF
cdr3_length: 11
j_call: TRBJ2-7
v_call: TRBV6-6

cdr3_aa: CASSVQGADTQYF
cdr3_length: 13
j_call: TRBJ2-3
v_call: TRBV7-8

cdr3_aa: CASSMVGIKPYEQYF
cdr3_length: 15
j_call: TRBJ2-7
v_call: TRBV5-6

cdr3_aa: CASSSSRGWGEDEAFF
cdr3_length: 16
j_call: TRBJ1-1
v_call: TRBV18

cdr3_aa: CSAFPQGMHYEQYF
cdr3_length: 14
j_call: TRBJ2-7
v_call: TRBV20-1

cdr3_aa: CASSSGIHSQFF
cdr3_length: 12
j_call: TRBJ2-1
v_call: TRBV7-2